Sequencing of this T cell receptor (beta chain) was carried out in a study of blood T cell repertoires in COVID-19. Study-level background: Sites in the United States, Italy and Spain provided acute and convalescent COVID-19 samples. T cells, B-cell-depleted T cells, or PBMCs provided the cDNA or gDNA that served as material.

Participants were placed into cohorts based on the clinical history they reported. TCRdb's table, derived via immunoSEQ multiplex PCR, lists solely in-frame clones and lacks some. The top ten hold around 2.5% of the sample, which has 300,000 to 400,000 clones, 90% seen once. The ends lost 5 bases at V and 8 bases at J; junction bases unmatched: 7. The CDR3 is 13 amino acids. CDR1 is SGHAT and CDR2 is FQNNGV in the germline V gene. The chain has TRBV11-2 and TRBJ1-2; 8 positions match TRBD1. The sample was PBMCs or T cells enriched from blood (not recorded which). This clonotype originated in a man between 60 and 75 years old who had recovered from COVID-19. The CDR3 nucleotides are TGTGCCAGCAGCCTCTCGACAGGGGACGGCTACACCTTC. Amino acid sequence: CASSLSTGDGYTF.